The 24 T cell receptor beta chains given below trace back to one sample, sequenced in a study of blood T cell repertoires in COVID-19 (dated by TCRdb to 2020 to 2022). Receptor libraries were prepared by the immunoSEQ multiplex PCR assay. Here the immuneACCESS table is served through TCRdb, limited to in-frame sequences with V and J called. Missing clones are a known gap in these copies; in checked studies unresolved V genes cover under half, and the rest lacks a known reason. This sample gives some 200,000 clones in total; more than 80% of them show up just once. Of the sample, over 3% is held by the ten largest clones. The sample consisted of PBMCs or T cells enriched from blood (not recorded which). Receptors originate from a woman between 40 and 55 years old with acute COVID-19.

V gene TRBV7-9 combines with J gene TRBJ1-5; possibly TRBD1 for D (6 bases). This CDR3 contains 16 residues. The germline V gene has CDR1 SEHNR and CDR2 FQNEAQ (reference sequence). The V gene lost 0 bases and the J gene lost 5 bases, with 14 bases spanning the gap. Here the CDR3 reads CASSLAPGERDQPQHF. The CDR3, as DNA: TGTGCCAGCAGCTTAGCGCCAGGGGAGAGGGATCAGCCCCAGCATTTT. The whole variable domain, filled in from reference TRBV7-9 and TRBJ1-5, reads DTGVSQNPRHKITKRGQNVTFRCDPISEHNRLYWYRQTLGQGPEFLTYFQNEAQLEKSRLLSDRFSAERPKGSFSTLEIQRTEQGDSAMYLCASSLAPGERDQPQHFGDGTRLSIL.

The V gene is TRBV5-1, the J gene TRBJ2-7, with 10 nucleotides matching TRBD1. There are 14 residues in the CDR3. With V trimmed by 1 base and J by 3 bases, 1 base remained unmatched. Germline CDR1 SGHRS, CDR2 YFSETQ. In nucleotides, the CDR3 is TGCGCCAGCAGCTTGTGGACAGGGGGCTACGAGCAGTACTTC. This sequence encodes CASSLWTGGYEQYF.

V usage is TRBV10-2 and J usage is TRBJ1-1; possibly TRBD1 for D (6 bases). Germline V CDR1 and CDR2: WSHSY, SAAADI. V lost 8 bases, J lost 3 bases, and 16 bases lay in between. The CDR3 totals 14 residues. The CDR3 here is CASQFGGAYTEAFF. As DNA, the CDR3 is TGCGCCAGCCAATTCGGGGGGGCGTACACTGAAGCTTTCTTT.

V and J are TRBV18 and TRBJ2-5, with TRBD1 identical over 7 bases. Trimming at V came to 4 bases and at J to 5 bases, leaving 1 base not matched to a gene. The CDR3 is 12 amino acids. Germline V CDR1 and CDR2: KGHSH, LQKENI. The CDR3 spells CASSQDRETQYF. CDR3 bases: TGTGCCAGCTCACAGGACAGGGAGACCCAGTACTTC.

The J gene is TRBJ2-7, the V gene TRBV29-1; tentative D call: TRBD2 (6 bases). The CDR3 loop spans 12 amino acids. Trimming left V 7 bases short and J 5 bases short, with 15 bases between. From germline, CDR1 is SQVTM and CDR2 ANQGSEA. The CDR3 spells CSARDGGNEQYF. The CDR3 DNA sequence: TGCAGCGCCCGGGATGGGGGGAACGAGCAGTACTTC.

CDR3 bases: TGCGCCAGCAGCGCAGGAGGTCAGGGAGGCGGCTACACCTTC. It specifies CASSAGGQGGGYTF. The V gene is TRBV5-1, the J gene TRBJ1-2; D perhaps matches TRBD1 (5 bases). The CDR3 has 14 residues. CDR1 SGHRS and CDR2 YFSETQ come from the germline V gene. V was pared by 4 bases and J by 8 bases, with 18 bases between.

The chain uses TRBV19 and TRBJ1-5; D is perhaps TRBD1 (5 bases). CDR1 and CDR2 from the germline V gene are LNHDA and SQIVND (reference sequence). This CDR3 region has 17 residues. V lost 3 bases and J 1 base, leaving 16 bases between the germline ends. This CDR3 is CASSISGGGGSNQPQHF. Written as DNA, the CDR3 is TGTGCCAGTAGTATTAGTGGGGGAGGAGGGAGCAATCAGCCCCAGCATTTT.

The genes are TRBV6-5 and TRBJ1-6; 9 nucleotides agree with TRBD1. V was clipped by 8 bases and J by 7 bases; unmatched bases: 3. Germline V lookup: CDR1 MNHEY, CDR2 SVGAGI. The CDR3 totals 13 residues. CDR3 residues: CASRQGVNSPLHF. The CDR3 DNA follows: TGTGCCAGCCGACAGGGGGTAAATTCACCCCTCCACTTT.

V and J are TRBV19 and TRBJ2-2; tentatively, D is TRBD1 (5 bases). This CDR3 contains 12 residues. Trimming took 11 bases from V and 5 from J, leaving 12 bases between them. Per the germline V gene, CDR1 is LNHDA and CDR2 is SQIVND (reference sequence). CDR3 loop: CASRPGTGELFF. Here the CDR3 DNA reads TGTGCCTCTAGGCCAGGGACCGGGGAGCTGTTTTTT.

This chain links TRBV28 with TRBJ1-1; possible D gene TRBD1, 6 bases. This CDR3 contains 13 residues. Trimming shortened V by 8 bases and J by 4 bases, and 14 bases separated the two germline ends. Germline V lookup: CDR1 MDHEN, CDR2 SYDVKM. DNA of the CDR3: TGTGCCAGCCGAGTACAGGGCATCACTGAAGCTTTCTTT. Protein sequence: CASRVQGITEAFF.

The chain uses TRBV3-1 (or the pseudogene TRBV3-2) and TRBJ1-4; TRBD1 matches at 7 bases. CDR1 LGHDT and CDR2 YNNKEL come from the germline V gene (reference sequence). J gave up 8 bases and V 1 base, and 7 bases lay outside the gene matches. There are 15 residues in the CDR3. CDR3 amino acids: CASSQADRVDEKLFF. The DNA of the CDR3 is TGTGCCAGCAGCCAAGCCGACAGGGTCGACGAAAAACTGTTTTTT.

J is TRBJ1-6 and V is TRBV11-2, with D perhaps matching TRBD1 (5 bases). Trimming removed 2 bases at V and 0 bases at J, with 8 bases between. Germline CDR1 reads SGHAT; CDR2 reads FQNNGV. The CDR3 runs to 16 residues. This CDR3 reads CASSLTGSSYNSPLHF. CDR3 DNA sequence: TGTGCCAGCAGCTTAACAGGATCCTCCTATAATTCACCCCTCCACTTT.

CDR3 in DNA: TGTGCCACCAGCAGAGATATGGACAGCTACTATGGCTACACCTTC. As protein: CATSRDMDSYYGYTF. V is TRBV15 and J is TRBJ1-2, with D possibly being TRBD1 (6 bases). Germline V CDR1 and CDR2: LNHNV, YYDKDF (reference sequence). V was pared by 0 bases and J by 3 bases, with 11 bases between. This CDR3 comprises 15 residues.

V usage is TRBV30 and J usage is TRBJ2-3; TRBD1 agrees at 8 bases. The CDR3 extends over 16 amino acids. The germline V gene encodes CDR1 GTSNPN and CDR2 SVGIG (reference sequence). Losses at the gene ends were 0 bases for V and 3 bases for J; bases not matched to a gene: 8. The CDR3 is CAWSVSGQGLTDTQYF. For the CDR3, the DNA is TGTGCCTGGAGTGTATCTGGACAGGGTTTAACAGATACGCAGTATTTT.

The rearrangement links TRBV7-2 to TRBJ2-7, with 12 bases that match TRBD2. CDR3 length: 14 residues. The germline gives CDR1 SGHTA, CDR2 FQGNSA. V dropped 4 bases and J dropped 2; count of bases not matched to a gene: 0. The chain's CDR3 is CASSSSGGAYEQYF. The CDR3 DNA reads as TGTGCCAGCAGCTCTAGCGGGGGGGCCTACGAGCAGTACTTC.

The chain joins TRBV24-1 to TRBJ2-3; no clear D gene. The CDR3 loop spans 11 amino acids. Germline V gives CDR1 KGHDR, CDR2 SFDVKD. The V and J ends lost 3 bases and 7 bases respectively, with 4 bases between them. Here the CDR3 DNA reads TGTGCCACCAGTGATGAGTATACGCAGTATTTT. Protein: CATSDEYTQYF.

The chain recombines TRBV18 with TRBJ2-1, with TRBD1 as a possible D gene (5 bases). The CDR3 has 15 residues. Germline V gene lookup returns CDR1 KGHSH and CDR2 LQKENI. The V end was cut by 5 bases, the J end by 2 bases, with 13 bases between. The CDR3 sequence: CASSRGSRTYNEQFF. CDR3 sequence (DNA): TGTGCCAGCTCAAGGGGTTCTAGAACCTACAATGAGCAGTTCTTC.

The genes are TRBV19 and TRBJ1-2, with 7 bases aligning to TRBD1. The CDR3 extends over 14 amino acids. Trimming took 4 bases from V and 4 from J; bases not matched to a gene: 6. In germline, CDR1 is LNHDA, CDR2 SQIVND (reference sequence). The CDR3 is CASSTGGGGYGYTF. In DNA, the CDR3 is TGTGCCAGTAGTACAGGGGGAGGAGGCTATGGCTACACCTTC.

V is TRBV3-1 (or the pseudogene TRBV3-2) and J is TRBJ2-6; D perhaps matches TRBD1 (5 bases). Trimming shortened V by 2 bases and J by 4 bases, and 12 bases separated the two germline ends. CDR1 is LGHDT and CDR2 is YNNKEL in the germline V gene (reference sequence). The CDR3 covers 16 residues. The CDR3 region has the DNA TGTGCCAGCAGCCAACCCAGACAGAACGGGGCCAACGTCCTGACTTTC. The encoded protein is CASSQPRQNGANVLTF.

The rearrangement joins TRBV27 to TRBJ1-5, with 12 bases that match TRBD1. Germline lookup yields CDR1 MNHEY and CDR2 SMNVEV (reference sequence). V gave up 5 bases and J gave up 3 bases; unmatched junction bases: 8. CDR3 length equals 17 residues. In DNA form, the CDR3 reads TGTGCCAGCAGTCACGGGACAGGGGGCGCCGACAATCAGCCCCAGCATTTT. It codes for CASSHGTGGADNQPQHF.

The V gene is TRBV2, the J gene TRBJ1-5; TRBD1 might be the D (6 bases). Germline CDR1 is SNHLY and CDR2 is FYNNEI. The CDR3 sequence is 17 residues long. The V end lost 2 bases, the J end lost 3 bases, and 17 bases lay between the germline ends. The CDR3 sequence: CASSETQGRRNNQPQHF. CDR3 DNA sequence: TGTGCCAGCAGTGAAACACAGGGAAGGAGGAACAATCAGCCCCAGCATTTT. Combining the CDR3 with reference TRBV2 and TRBJ1-5 gives the whole variable domain EPEVTQTPSHQVTQMGQEVILRCVPISNHLYFYWYRQILGQKVEFLVSFYNNEISEKSEIFDDQFSVERPDGSNFTLKIRSTKLEDSAMYFCASSETQGRRNNQPQHFGDGTRLSIL.

This clone showed up just a few times. The V and J genes are TRBV12-3 or TRBV12-4 and TRBJ1-2, with 11 bases matching TRBD1. J lost 9 bases, V lost 7 bases, and 4 bases had no gene match. The CDR3 covers 12 residues. The CDR3 DNA follows: TGTGCCAGCACTGGACAGGGGGCTAGCTACACCTTC. Its translation: CASTGQGASYTF.

The J gene is TRBJ1-3, the V gene TRBV6-1; D unclear. Germline CDR1 reads MNHNS; CDR2 reads SASEGT. Trimming left V 3 bases short and J 7 bases short, with 7 bases between. This CDR3 region has 12 residues. CDR3 coding DNA: TGTGCCAGCAGTGAGGTTCGGAACACCATATATTTT. It translates to CASSEVRNTIYF.

The J gene is TRBJ2-3, the V gene TRBV5-1; TRBD2 is a possible D gene (7 bases). Germline assignment: CDR1 SGHRS and CDR2 YFSETQ. V lost 0 bases to trimming and J lost 3 bases, with 14 bases between them. This CDR3 region has 16 residues. The CDR3 region has the DNA TGCGCCAGCAGCTTGGATCAAGGGAGGGGGACAGATACGCAGTATTTT. Translation gives CASSLDQGRGTDTQYF.